Listed below are T cell receptor beta chains from one sample, sequenced in a study of blood T cell repertoires in COVID-19. The table came from immunoSEQ multiplex PCR; TCRdb's copy has only in-frame clones and leaves some out. The sample includes about 40,000 clones, around 73% of them seen just once. What was sequenced was peripheral blood. The receptors shown here come from a woman in her 70s with acute or convalescent COVID-19. Both conserved end residues are trimmed from each CDR3.

TRBV30,TRBJ2-7,AWSSLTGSEQY
TRBV18,TRBJ2-7,ASSLDRGDYEQY
TRBV6-2/TRBV6-3,TRBJ1-6,ASSTRATGSPLH
TRBV7-2,TRBJ1-2,ASSPQQTGQNGYT
TRBV29-1,TRBJ2-5,SGGQEETQY
TRBV3-1/TRBV3-2,TRBJ2-4,ASSQYRGHGENIQY
TRBV9,TRBJ1-2,ASSVAQTIGANYGYT
TRBV5-1,TRBJ2-2,ASSLGQGAAGELF
TRBV9,TRBJ1-6,ASSVSLSYNSPLH
TRBV18,TRBJ2-3,ASSPGQHTDTQY
TRBV9,TRBJ1-3,ASTRSGNTIY
TRBV27,TRBJ1-1,ASSLNRDTTWAF